The 3 T cell receptor beta chains reported below all come from one sample, sequenced in a study of blood T cell repertoires in COVID-19. Data came from immunoSEQ multiplex PCR; TCRdb stores just in-frame clones and leaves some out. The table has about 45,000 clones, approximately 80% seen once. Sequenced: peripheral blood. The receptors shown here come from a man aged 70 or older with acute or convalescent COVID-19.

The J gene is TRBJ2-3, the V gene TRBV18; D gene unclear. The V end lost 1 base, the J end lost 1 base, and 3 bases lay between the germline ends. CDR3 length: 13 amino acids. Germline CDR1 reads KGHSH; CDR2 reads LQKENI. The CDR3 DNA reads as TGTGCCAGCTCACCACGAGGCACAGATACGCAGTATTTT. As protein: CASSPRGTDTQYF.

The genes are TRBV7-2 and TRBJ1-4; the match to TRBD1 covers 8 bases. Germline CDR1 reads SGHTA; CDR2 reads FQGNSA. The CDR3 has 14 amino acids. J lost 8 bases, V lost 5 bases, and 7 bases had no gene match. CDR3 loop: CASSPQGAGEKLFF. DNA for the CDR3: TGTGCCAGCAGCCCTCAGGGGGCTGGGGAAAAACTGTTTTTT.

This clone has only one observation. The rearrangement uses TRBV29-1 and TRBJ1-2; the D is unclear. CDR3 length equals 12 residues. Germline V gene data show CDR1 as SQVTM and CDR2 as ANQGSEA. The ends were cut back, 5 bases at V and 2 bases at J, with 9 bases in the middle. The CDR3 loop is CSVSGHNYGYTF. CDR3 in DNA: TGCAGCGTTAGTGGGCACAACTATGGCTACACCTTC.